This paragraph covers one TCR beta chain sequence. Profiling relied on immunoSEQ multiplex PCR, and the TCRdb table lists in-frame clones only, not all of them. The repertoire holds tens of thousands of clones, around nine tenths seen once, with about 4% in the top ten. The data were taken from a study of blood T cell repertoires in COVID-19. The sample was peripheral blood. This clonotype was obtained from a man aged 35-49 years with COVID-19, enrolled during active disease.

CDR3 sequence: CASKEGTGTYEQYF. CDR3 DNA: TGTGCCAGCAAGGAAGGGACAGGGACCTACGAGCAGTACTTC. J is TRBJ2-7 and V is TRBV7-8; 9 positions agree with TRBD1. CDR3 size: 14 residues. Trimming at V came to 7 bases and at J to 2 bases, leaving 6 bases not matched to a gene. Germline CDR1 and CDR2: SGHVS and FQNEAQ.